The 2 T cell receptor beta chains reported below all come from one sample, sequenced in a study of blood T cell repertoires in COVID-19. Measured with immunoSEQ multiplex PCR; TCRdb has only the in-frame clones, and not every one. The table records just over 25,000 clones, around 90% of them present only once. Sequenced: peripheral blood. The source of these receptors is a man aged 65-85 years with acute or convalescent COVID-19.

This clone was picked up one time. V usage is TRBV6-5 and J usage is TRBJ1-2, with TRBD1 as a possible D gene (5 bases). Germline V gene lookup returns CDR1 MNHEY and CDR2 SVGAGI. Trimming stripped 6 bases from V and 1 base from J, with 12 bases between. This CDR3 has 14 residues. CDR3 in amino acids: CASRGPTVNYGYTF. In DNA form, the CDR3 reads TGTGCCAGCAGGGGGCCGACAGTTAACTATGGCTACACCTTC.

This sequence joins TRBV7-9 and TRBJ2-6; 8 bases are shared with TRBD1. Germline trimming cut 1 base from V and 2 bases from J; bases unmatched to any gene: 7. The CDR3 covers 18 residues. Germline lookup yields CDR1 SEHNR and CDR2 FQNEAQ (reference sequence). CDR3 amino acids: CASSLDTGGSPGANVLTF. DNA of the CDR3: TGTGCCAGCAGCTTAGACACAGGGGGGTCCCCTGGGGCCAACGTCCTGACTTTC.